These 27 T cell receptor beta chains were all obtained from the same sample, sequenced in a study of blood T cell repertoires in COVID-19. Method: immunoSEQ multiplex PCR; TCRdb's copy keeps in-frame clones and lacks some. In the table there are approximately 37,000 clones, around 90% of which are singletons. The sample comprised peripheral blood. The source is a human donor in a cohort sampled during active COVID-19.

This clone was found a few times. In DNA form, the CDR3 reads TGTGCCAGCAGCGCCGGGACATCCTATGGCTACACCTTC. Translating it yields CASSAGTSYGYTF. The genes are TRBV9 and TRBJ1-2; D might be TRBD1 (6 bases). Trimming stripped 3 bases from V and 4 bases from J, with 10 bases between. The germline gives CDR1 SGDLS, CDR2 YYNGEE. The CDR3 sequence is 13 residues long. Using reference TRBV9 and TRBJ1-2 for the parts outside the CDR3, the full variable domain is DSGVTQTPKHLITATGQRVTLRCSPRSGDLSVYWYQQSLDQGLQFLIQYYNGEERAKGNILERFSAQQFPDLHSELNLSSLELGDSALYFCASSAGTSYGYTFGSGTRLTVV.

This clone was recorded once. The V gene is TRBV7-6, the J gene TRBJ2-3; 11 nucleotides align to TRBD2. The CDR3 length is 15 residues. Trimming cost V 2 bases and J 5 bases; bases outside gene matches: 3. Per germline, CDR1 SGHVS and CDR2 FNYEAQ. The CDR3 DNA is TGTGCCAGCAGCTTAACTAGCGGGGGCCAAGATACGCAGTATTTT. Translating gives CASSLTSGGQDTQYF. Looking up the rest from reference TRBV7-6 and TRBJ2-3 gives the full variable domain: GAGVSQSPRYKVTKRGQDVALRCDPISGHVSLYWYRQALGQGPEFLTYFNYEAQQDKSGLPNDRFSAERPEGSISTLTIQRTEQRDSAMYRCASSLTSGGQDTQYFGPGTRLTVL.

This rearrangement joins TRBV6-6 to TRBJ1-5; possibly TRBD1 for D (6 bases). Trimming took 8 bases from V and 4 from J, leaving 18 bases between them. Germline V CDR1 and CDR2: MNHNY, SVGAGI (reference sequence). The CDR3 runs 15 residues. CDR3 sequence: CASGLSRGGNQPQHF. For the CDR3, the DNA is TGTGCCAGCGGATTATCCAGGGGTGGAAATCAGCCCCAGCATTTT.

In its sample, this clone was seen once. Here the CDR3 reads CATDVGEVYNEQFF. In DNA, the CDR3 is TGTGCCACCGATGTGGGGGAGGTATACAATGAGCAGTTCTTC. The chain uses TRBV2 and TRBJ2-1; a possible D gene is TRBD2 (6 bases). V lost 10 bases, J lost 4 bases, and 17 bases lay in between. The length of the CDR3 is 14 residues. Per the germline V gene, CDR1 is SNHLY and CDR2 is FYNNEI.

V is TRBV5-1 and J is TRBJ2-5, with D possibly being TRBD2 (5 bases). The CDR3 sequence is 14 residues long. Trimming cost V 1 base and J 1 base, with 8 bases left between them. Germline loops: CDR1 SGHRS, CDR2 YFSETQ. The CDR3 sequence: CASSLQGSQETQYF. CDR3 nucleotide sequence: TGCGCCAGCAGCTTGCAAGGGAGCCAAGAGACCCAGTACTTC.

The J gene is TRBJ2-7, the V gene TRBV7-8; possible D gene TRBD1, 8 bases. The CDR3 is 15 residues long. V gave up 4 bases and J gave up 1 base, with 14 bases separating them. CDR1 and CDR2 from the germline V gene are SGHVS and FQNEAQ. Here the CDR3 DNA reads TGTGCCAGCAGCTCGAACAGGGGGGGGTCCTACGAGCAGTACTTC. This sequence encodes CASSSNRGGSYEQYF.

This chain uses TRBV7-9 with TRBJ2-7, with 8 bases matching TRBD2. J gave up 3 bases and V 4 bases, and 8 bases lay outside the gene matches. The CDR3 is 15 residues long. The germline V gene has CDR1 SEHNR and CDR2 FQNEAQ (reference sequence). DNA for the CDR3: TGTGCCAGCAGCTCCGCCGGGGGGGGATTCTACGAGCAGTACTTC. Protein sequence: CASSSAGGGFYEQYF.

This chain uses TRBV4-1 with TRBJ2-3, with 8 bases identical to TRBD2. Trimming took 1 base from V and 1 from J; bases not matched to a gene: 4. The CDR3 is 16 amino acids. CDR1 MGHRA and CDR2 YSYEKL come from the germline V gene. The CDR3 loop is CASSQAGGAGTDTQYF. DNA of the CDR3: TGCGCCAGCAGCCAAGCGGGAGGGGCAGGCACAGATACGCAGTATTTT.

The rearrangement joins TRBV27 to TRBJ1-5, with D maybe TRBD1 (5 bases). Looked up from germline, CDR1 is MNHEY and CDR2 is SMNVEV (reference sequence). The CDR3 extends over 14 amino acids. V gave up 5 bases and J gave up 0 bases, with 8 bases separating them. The CDR3 DNA reads as TGTGCCAGCAGTCGAAGGGGTAGCAATCAGCCCCAGCATTTT. Its translation is CASSRRGSNQPQHF.

The rearrangement links TRBV27 to TRBJ2-1; 7 bases agree with TRBD1. The CDR3 extends over 16 amino acids. Germline trimming cut 5 bases from V and 7 bases from J; bases unmatched to any gene: 14. Germline assignment: CDR1 MNHEY and CDR2 SMNVEV (reference sequence). The CDR3 DNA reads as TGTGCCAGCAGTCCTGAGGGGGCGGAGGTGAGGAATGAGCAGTTCTTC. Its translation is CASSPEGAEVRNEQFF.

This clone came up a few times. The rearrangement links TRBV3-1 (or the pseudogene TRBV3-2) to TRBJ1-5; D unclear. The germline V gene has CDR1 LGHDT and CDR2 YNNKEL (reference sequence). V lost 1 base and J 3 bases, leaving 4 bases between the germline ends. The CDR3 spans 13 residues. CDR3 sequence reads: CASSQADNQPQHF. CDR3 coding DNA: TGTGCCAGCAGCCAAGCAGACAATCAGCCCCAGCATTTT.

This chain uses TRBV5-4 with TRBJ1-5; possible D gene TRBD1, 5 bases. The germline V gene has CDR1 SGHNT and CDR2 YYREEE (reference sequence). The CDR3 is made up of 13 amino acids. V dropped 4 bases and J dropped 4 bases, with 9 bases sitting between them. CDR3 amino acids: CASSVAGNQPQHF. Written as DNA, the CDR3 is TGTGCCAGCAGCGTAGCAGGGAATCAGCCCCAGCATTTT.

This chain uses TRBV3-1 (or the pseudogene TRBV3-2) with TRBJ2-3, with TRBD2 identical over 9 bases. This CDR3 contains 15 residues. V lost 4 bases and J lost 2; bases outside the gene matches: 4. Looked up from germline, CDR1 is LGHDT and CDR2 is YNNKEL (reference sequence). The CDR3: CASSPQRGVTDTQYF. In DNA form, the CDR3 reads TGTGCCAGCAGCCCTCAGCGGGGGGTCACAGATACGCAGTATTTT.

Details on this clone: The junction and the germline gene differ at one end; a read error may be behind it. CDR3 in DNA: TGTGCCAGCAGTGAACCTCCGGGACATATCTTC. This sequence encodes CASSEPPGHIF. The chain joins TRBV6-1 to TRBJ2-7, with a possible D match to TRBD1 (6 bases). There are 11 residues in the CDR3. Germline values: CDR1 MNHNS, CDR2 SASEGT.

This rearrangement joins TRBV7-9 to TRBJ1-3, with TRBD1 identical over 10 bases. This CDR3 region has 17 residues. The V segment lost 5 bases and the J segment 9 bases; nucleotides outside the gene matches: 16. Germline CDR1 is SEHNR and CDR2 is FQNEAQ (reference sequence). CDR3 loop: CASSPPGRTGGVGTIYF. For the CDR3, the DNA is TGTGCCAGCAGCCCCCCCGGGAGGACAGGGGGAGTTGGCACCATATATTTT.

The chain uses TRBV19 and TRBJ1-2; 8 nucleotides line up with TRBD1. The junction had 18 bases not matched to a gene; V was cut back by 5 bases and J by 4 bases. Germline V gene sequence: CDR1 LNHDA, CDR2 SQIVND (reference sequence). The length of the CDR3 is 18 residues. The chain's CDR3 is CASSPTGTGVGPPYGYTF. The CDR3 region has the DNA TGTGCCAGTAGTCCGACCGGGACAGGTGTAGGACCCCCCTATGGCTACACCTTC.

This chain links TRBV27 with TRBJ1-2, with D possibly TRBD1 on 5 matching bases. Trimming pared 5 bases from V and 1 base from J, leaving 8 bases between. Germline V lookup: CDR1 MNHEY, CDR2 SMNVEV (reference sequence). CDR3 length equals 13 residues. CDR3 sequence (DNA): TGTGCCAGCAGTAGACAGTTTAACTATGGCTACACCTTC. Translation: CASSRQFNYGYTF.

The genes are TRBV20-1 and TRBJ2-3; 7 bases line up with TRBD1. Per germline, CDR1 DFQATT and CDR2 SNEGSKA (reference sequence). Losses at the gene ends were 3 bases for V and 4 bases for J; bases not matched to a gene: 10. This CDR3 has 15 amino acids. In nucleotides, the CDR3 is TGCAGTGCTAGTCCGGGTAGGGGGCAGGCAGATACGCAGTATTTT. Encoded protein: CSASPGRGQADTQYF.

This clone came up once. The chain joins TRBV27 to TRBJ2-1, with D maybe TRBD2 (6 bases). V was clipped by 4 bases and J by 9 bases, with 10 bases between them. The CDR3 is made up of 12 amino acids. CDR1 MNHEY and CDR2 SMNVEV come from the germline V gene (reference sequence). The DNA for the CDR3 is TGTGCCAGCAGTTGGTTCGGGGGTGAGCAGTTCTTC. Amino acid sequence: CASSWFGGEQFF.

The chain is built from TRBV4-2 and TRBJ2-1, with 9 bases identical to TRBD1. V trimming: 2 bases; J trimming: 5 bases; junction bases outside the gene matches: 4. Germline V gene sequence: CDR1 LGHNA, CDR2 YNFKEQ. The CDR3 loop spans 15 amino acids. The DNA for the CDR3 is TGTGCCAGCAGCCAACCCGGGACAGGGAACAATGAGCAGTTCTTC. As protein: CASSQPGTGNNEQFF.

The chain joins TRBV3-1 (or the pseudogene TRBV3-2) to TRBJ2-7, with TRBD2 as a possible D gene (5 bases). The CDR3 loop spans 13 amino acids. Trimming removed 2 bases from V and 4 bases from J, with 9 bases in between. Looked up from germline, CDR1 is LGHDT and CDR2 is YNNKEL (reference sequence). The chain's CDR3 is CASSQRAGYEQYF. CDR3 nucleotides: TGTGCCAGCAGCCAAAGGGCGGGTTACGAGCAGTACTTC.

This clone has just a few counts. V usage is TRBV10-3 and J usage is TRBJ2-7; 10 bases match TRBD2. Germline V gene lookup returns CDR1 ENHRY and CDR2 SYGVKD. V shed 7 bases, J shed 2 bases, and the junction held 29 bases outside the gene matches. CDR3 length: 22 residues. The CDR3 is CAIMGDPKVGAGGQHRPYEQYF. The CDR3 DNA reads TGTGCCATCATGGGGGATCCGAAGGTAGGAGCGGGAGGGCAACACAGGCCCTACGAGCAGTACTTC.

The rearrangement links TRBV7-2 to TRBJ2-5; TRBD1 matches 9 bases. The germline gives CDR1 SGHTA, CDR2 FQGNSA. The CDR3 consists of 14 residues. V was pared by 5 bases and J by 5 bases, with 6 bases of the junction left unmatched. The CDR3 protein is CASSQGTGLETQYF. In DNA form, the CDR3 reads TGTGCCAGCAGCCAGGGGACAGGGTTGGAGACCCAGTACTTC.

This chain connects TRBV19 to TRBJ2-1; 8 nucleotides line up with TRBD2. This CDR3 has 15 amino acids. Per germline, CDR1 LNHDA and CDR2 SQIVND (reference sequence). V gave up 6 bases and J gave up 6 bases; unmatched junction bases: 10. CDR3 DNA: TGTGCCAGTAGAGAGCGGGAGTGGCTGCGCAATGAGCAGTTCTTC. This encodes CASREREWLRNEQFF.

The chain joins TRBV5-4 to TRBJ2-6, with D unclear. The CDR3 runs to 14 residues. V shed 2 bases and J shed 9 bases, with 12 bases lying between them. Germline CDR1 reads SGHNT; CDR2 reads YYREEE (reference sequence). The CDR3 loop is CASSLPGSHNVLTF. CDR3 bases: TGTGCCAGCAGCTTACCGGGTTCCCACAACGTCCTGACTTTC. The variable domain in full, completed from reference TRBV5-4 and TRBJ2-6, reads ETGVTQSPTHLIKTRGQQVTLRCSSQSGHNTVSWYQQALGQGPQFIFQYYREEENGRGNFPPRFSGLQFPNYSSELNVNALELDDSALYLCASSLPGSHNVLTFGAGSRLTVL.

J is TRBJ1-2 and V is TRBV28, with 7 positions matching TRBD1. Germline V CDR1 and CDR2: MDHEN, SYDVKM. Losses at the gene ends were 3 bases for V and 0 bases for J; bases not matched to a gene: 13. The CDR3 consists of 18 residues. The CDR3 spells CASSFLGGRGSANYGYTF. The CDR3 region has the DNA TGTGCCAGCAGTTTCTTAGGGGGCCGGGGGTCAGCTAACTATGGCTACACCTTC.

This chain uses TRBV5-1 with TRBJ1-4; no clear D gene. There are 15 residues in the CDR3. Germline assignment: CDR1 SGHRS and CDR2 YFSETQ. V lost 0 bases and J lost 2, with 8 bases in between. The CDR3 region is CASSLGGGTNEKLFF. DNA of the CDR3: TGCGCCAGCAGCTTGGGGGGAGGCACTAATGAAAAACTGTTTTTT.